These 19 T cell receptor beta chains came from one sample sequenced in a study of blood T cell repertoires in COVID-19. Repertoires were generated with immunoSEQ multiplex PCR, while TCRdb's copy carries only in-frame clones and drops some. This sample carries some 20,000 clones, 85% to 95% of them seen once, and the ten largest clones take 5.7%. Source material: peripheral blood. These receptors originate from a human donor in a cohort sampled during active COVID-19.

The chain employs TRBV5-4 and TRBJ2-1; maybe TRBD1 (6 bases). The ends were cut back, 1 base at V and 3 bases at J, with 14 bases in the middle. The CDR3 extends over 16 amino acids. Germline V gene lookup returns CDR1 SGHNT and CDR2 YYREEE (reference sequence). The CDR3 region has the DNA TGTGCCAGCAGCTTGAAGCGACAGGACCTCTACAATGAGCAGTTCTTC. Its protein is CASSLKRQDLYNEQFF.

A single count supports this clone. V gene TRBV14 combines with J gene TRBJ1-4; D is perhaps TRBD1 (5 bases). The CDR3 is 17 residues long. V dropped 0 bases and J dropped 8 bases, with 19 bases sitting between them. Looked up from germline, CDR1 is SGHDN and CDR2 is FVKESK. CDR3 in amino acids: CASSQETGLLFREKLFF. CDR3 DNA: TGTGCCAGCAGCCAAGAAACAGGCTTGCTTTTTAGGGAAAAACTGTTTTTT. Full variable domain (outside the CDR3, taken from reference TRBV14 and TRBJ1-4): EAGVTQFPSHSVIEKGQTVTLRCDPISGHDNLYWYRRVMGKEIKFLLHFVKESKQDESGMPNNRFLAERTGGTYSTLKVQPAELEDSGVYFCASSQETGLLFREKLFFGSGTQLSVL.

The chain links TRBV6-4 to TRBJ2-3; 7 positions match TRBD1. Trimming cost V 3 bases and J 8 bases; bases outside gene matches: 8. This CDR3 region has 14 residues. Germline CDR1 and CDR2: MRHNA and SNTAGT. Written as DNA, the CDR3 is TGTGCCAGCAGTGAGAAAGCTTCAGGGGGTACGCAGTATTTT. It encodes CASSEKASGGTQYF.

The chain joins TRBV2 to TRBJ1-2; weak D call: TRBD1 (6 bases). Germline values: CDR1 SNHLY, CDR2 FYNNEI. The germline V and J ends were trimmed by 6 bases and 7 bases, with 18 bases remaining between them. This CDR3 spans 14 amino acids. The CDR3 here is CASRPQGIVGGYTF. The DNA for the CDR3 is TGTGCCAGCAGACCTCAGGGGATTGTTGGTGGCTACACCTTC. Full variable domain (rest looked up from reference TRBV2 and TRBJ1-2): EPEVTQTPSHQVTQMGQEVILRCVPISNHLYFYWYRQILGQKVEFLVSFYNNEISEKSEIFDDQFSVERPDGSNFTLKIRSTKLEDSAMYFCASRPQGIVGGYTFGSGTRLTVV.

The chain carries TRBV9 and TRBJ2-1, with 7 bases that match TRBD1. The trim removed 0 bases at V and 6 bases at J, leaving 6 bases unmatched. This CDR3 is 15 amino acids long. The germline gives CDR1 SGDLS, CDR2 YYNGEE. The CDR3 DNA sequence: TGTGCCAGCAGCGTAGAGGGACAGATAACCAATGAGCAGTTCTTC. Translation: CASSVEGQITNEQFF.

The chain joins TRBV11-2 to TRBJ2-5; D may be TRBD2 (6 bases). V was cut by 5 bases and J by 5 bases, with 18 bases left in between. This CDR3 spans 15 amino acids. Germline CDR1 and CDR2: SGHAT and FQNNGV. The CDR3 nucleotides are TGTGCCAGCAGCCAGATCCGTTCGAGCGGGGAGACCCAGTACTTC. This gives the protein CASSQIRSSGETQYF.

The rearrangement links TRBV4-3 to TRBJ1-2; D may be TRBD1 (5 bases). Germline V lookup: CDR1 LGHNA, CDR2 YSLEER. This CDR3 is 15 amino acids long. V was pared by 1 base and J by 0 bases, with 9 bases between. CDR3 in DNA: TGCGCCAGCAGCCAAGGACAGATCGCTAACTATGGCTACACCTTC. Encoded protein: CASSQGQIANYGYTF.

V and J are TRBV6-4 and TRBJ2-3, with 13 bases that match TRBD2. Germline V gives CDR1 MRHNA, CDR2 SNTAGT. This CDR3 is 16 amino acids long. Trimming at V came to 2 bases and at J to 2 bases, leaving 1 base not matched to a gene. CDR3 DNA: TGTGCCAGCAGTGACACTAGCGGGGGGGCCACAGATACGCAGTATTTT. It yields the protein CASSDTSGGATDTQYF.

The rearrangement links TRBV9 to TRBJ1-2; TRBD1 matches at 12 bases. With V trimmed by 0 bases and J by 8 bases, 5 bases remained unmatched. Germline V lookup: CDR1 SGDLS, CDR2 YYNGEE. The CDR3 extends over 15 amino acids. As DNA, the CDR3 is TGTGCCAGCAGCGTAGGGGGACAGGGGGCTCAGGGCTACACCTTC. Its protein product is CASSVGGQGAQGYTF.

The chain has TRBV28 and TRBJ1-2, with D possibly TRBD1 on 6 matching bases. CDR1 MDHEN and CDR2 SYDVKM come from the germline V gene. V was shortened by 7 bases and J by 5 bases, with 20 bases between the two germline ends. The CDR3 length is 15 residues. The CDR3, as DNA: TGTGCCAGCACCCTAATTGGGGGGGCTCAATATGGCTACACCTTC. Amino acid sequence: CASTLIGGAQYGYTF.

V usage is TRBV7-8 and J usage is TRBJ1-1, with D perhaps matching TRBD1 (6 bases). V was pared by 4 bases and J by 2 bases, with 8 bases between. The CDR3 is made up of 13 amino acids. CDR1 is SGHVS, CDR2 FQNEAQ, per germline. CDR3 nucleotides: TGTGCCAGCAGCTCAGGGGTAAACACTGAAGCTTTCTTT. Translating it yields CASSSGVNTEAFF.

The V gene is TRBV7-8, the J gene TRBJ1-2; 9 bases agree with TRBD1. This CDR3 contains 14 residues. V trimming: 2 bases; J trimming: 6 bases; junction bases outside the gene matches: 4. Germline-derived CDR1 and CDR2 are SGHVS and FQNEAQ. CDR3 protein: CASSLLGQGHGYTF. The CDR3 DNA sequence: TGTGCCAGCAGCTTACTGGGACAGGGTCATGGCTACACCTTC.

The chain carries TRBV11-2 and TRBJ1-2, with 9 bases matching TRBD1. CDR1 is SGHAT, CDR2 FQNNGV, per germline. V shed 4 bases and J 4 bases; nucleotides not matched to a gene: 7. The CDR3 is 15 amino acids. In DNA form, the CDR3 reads TGTGCCAGCAGCTCAATGGGACAGGGAATCTATGGCTACACCTTC. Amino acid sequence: CASSSMGQGIYGYTF.

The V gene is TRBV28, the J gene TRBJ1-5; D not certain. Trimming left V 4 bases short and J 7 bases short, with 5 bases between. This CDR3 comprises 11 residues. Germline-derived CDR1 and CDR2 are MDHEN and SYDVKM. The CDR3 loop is CASSSQQPQHF. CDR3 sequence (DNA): TGTGCCAGCAGTTCACAGCAGCCCCAGCATTTT. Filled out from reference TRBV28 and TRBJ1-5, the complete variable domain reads DVKVTQSSRYLVKRTGEKVFLECVQDMDHENMFWYRQDPGLGLRLIYFSYDVKMKEKGDIPEGYSVSREKKERFSLILESASTNQTSMYLCASSSQQPQHFGDGTRLSIL.

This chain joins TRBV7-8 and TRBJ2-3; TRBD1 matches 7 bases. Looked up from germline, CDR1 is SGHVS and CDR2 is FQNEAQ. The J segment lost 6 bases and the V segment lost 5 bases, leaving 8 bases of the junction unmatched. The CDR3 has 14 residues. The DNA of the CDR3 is TGTGCCAGCAGCCCCGCGACAGGGAAGGATACGCAGTATTTT. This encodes CASSPATGKDTQYF. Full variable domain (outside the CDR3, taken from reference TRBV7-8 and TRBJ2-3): GAGVSQSPRYKVAKRGQDVALRCDPISGHVSLFWYQQALGQGPEFLTYFQNEAQLDKSGLPSDRFFAERPEGSVSTLKIQRTQQEDSAVYLCASSPATGKDTQYFGPGTRLTVL.

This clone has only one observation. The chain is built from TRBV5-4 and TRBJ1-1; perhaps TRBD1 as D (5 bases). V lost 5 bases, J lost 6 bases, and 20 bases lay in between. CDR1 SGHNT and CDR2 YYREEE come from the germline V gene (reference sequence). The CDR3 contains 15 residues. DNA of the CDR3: TGTGCCAGCAGGGAAGGCGGCAGGGTTTTAGCTGAAGCTTTCTTT. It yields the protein CASREGGRVLAEAFF.

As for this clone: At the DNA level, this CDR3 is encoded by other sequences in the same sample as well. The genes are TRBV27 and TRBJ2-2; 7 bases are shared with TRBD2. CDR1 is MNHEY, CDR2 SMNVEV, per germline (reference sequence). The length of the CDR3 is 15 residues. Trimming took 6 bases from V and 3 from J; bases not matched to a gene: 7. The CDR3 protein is CASSLGGWDTGELFF. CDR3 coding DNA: TGTGCCAGCAGCCTCGGGGGGTGGGACACCGGGGAGCTGTTTTTT.

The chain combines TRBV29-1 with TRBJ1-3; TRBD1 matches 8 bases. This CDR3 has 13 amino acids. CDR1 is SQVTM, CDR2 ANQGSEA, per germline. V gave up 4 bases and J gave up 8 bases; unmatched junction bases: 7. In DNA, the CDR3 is TGCAGCGTTGGGTGGACAGGGAGAGACACCATATATTTT. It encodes CSVGWTGRDTIYF.

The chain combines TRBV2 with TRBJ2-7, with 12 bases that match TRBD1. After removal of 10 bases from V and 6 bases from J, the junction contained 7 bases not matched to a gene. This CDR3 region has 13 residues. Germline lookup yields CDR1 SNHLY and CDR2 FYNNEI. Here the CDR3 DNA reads TGTGCCACCCAGGGACAGGGGGCGTTCGAGCAGTACTTC. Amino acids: CATQGQGAFEQYF. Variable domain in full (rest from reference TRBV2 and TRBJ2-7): EPEVTQTPSHQVTQMGQEVILRCVPISNHLYFYWYRQILGQKVEFLVSFYNNEISEKSEIFDDQFSVERPDGSNFTLKIRSTKLEDSAMYFCATQGQGAFEQYFGPGTRLTVT.